This TCR beta chain derives from a study of beta chain features in type 1 diabetes. The sequenced template was cDNA made from the entire isolated RNA. Measured with immunoSEQ multiplex PCR; TCRdb has only the in-frame clones, and not every one. The sample lists 140,000 to 150,000 clones; more than 9% were seen once. In the case of this clone: Its target is not known.

Study-wide points: Whether HLA type influences TCRB rearrangement remained unresolved here. Among type 1 diabetes patients, VDJ junctions had fewer insertions and more deletions. An over-representation of cells with high TCR expression could result from cDNA sequencing. Shorter templates may be favored by PCR, equally so in patients and controls.

CDR1 and CDR2 (germline): WSHSY, SAAADI. The CDR3 is 13 residues long. Germline trimming cut 7 bases from V and 8 bases from J; bases unmatched to any gene: 5. Sequencing was done on a sample of naive CD4+ T cells from blood. This TCR derives from a man in his late teens or twenties in good health. V gene TRBV10-2 combines with J gene TRBJ2-1; 10 bases map to TRBD2. CDR3 in DNA: TGCGCCAGCACAGCGGGGGGGCTGGATGAGCAGTTCTTC. The encoded protein is CASTAGGLDEQFF.